A single sample is the source of the 5 T cell receptor beta chains below, sequenced in a study of PD-1 blockade in classical Hodgkin lymphoma. Here immunoSEQ multiplex PCR was the method, and the copy in TCRdb shows in-frame clones only, minus some. This sample carries 15,000 to 20,000 clones, approximately 80% of them seen once, and the ten largest clones take less than 25%. The time point: cycle 4 day 1 (C4D1), after 6 weeks of nivolumab. All the patients suffered relapse after autologous stem cell transplantation, and brentuximab vedotin exposure differed. The sequenced sample was peripheral blood mononuclear cells (PBMCs), obtained before the fourth cycle of nivolumab. The source of these receptors is a human donor with classical Hodgkin lymphoma.

CDR3 sequence (DNA): TGTGCCAGCAGCGTAGTTGGGGGGGCTACGCAGTATTTT. Residues: CASSVVGGATQYF. The rearrangement uses TRBV9 and TRBJ2-3, with D maybe TRBD2 (7 bases). The V end was cut by 0 bases, the J end by 8 bases, with 10 bases between. Germline lookup yields CDR1 SGDLS and CDR2 YYNGEE. CDR3 length: 13 residues.

The chain recombines TRBV29-1 with TRBJ2-5, with TRBD1 identical over 7 bases. J gave up 5 bases and V 4 bases, and 7 bases lay outside the gene matches. Germline assignment: CDR1 SQVTM and CDR2 ANQGSEA. The CDR3 length is 13 residues. CDR3 amino acids: CSVALGGAETQYF. The DNA for the CDR3 is TGCAGCGTTGCCTTAGGGGGCGCGGAGACCCAGTACTTC. The full variable domain, with the rest looked up from reference TRBV29-1 and TRBJ2-5, is SAVISQKPSRDICQRGTSLTIQCQVDSQVTMMFWYRQQPGQSLTLIATANQGSEATYESGFVIDKFPISRPNLTFSTLTVSNMSPEDSSIYLCSVALGGAETQYFGPGTRLLVL.

CDR3 in DNA: TGTGCCAGTAGTATGACCCGCTATGGCTACACCTTC. It translates to CASSMTRYGYTF. The J gene is TRBJ1-2, the V gene TRBV19; D is uncertain. The CDR3 loop spans 12 amino acids. Germline lookup yields CDR1 LNHDA and CDR2 SQIVND (reference sequence). V was clipped by 3 bases and J by 4 bases, with 6 bases between them.

The chain carries TRBV5-8 and TRBJ2-1; 8 bases match TRBD2. Per the germline V gene, CDR1 is SGHTS and CDR2 is YDEGEE. Losses at the gene ends were 4 bases for V and 6 bases for J; bases not matched to a gene: 9. The CDR3 is made up of 15 amino acids. The CDR3 bases are TGTGCCAGCAGCAAAGGACTAGCAATTAGCAATGAGCAGTTCTTC. Its translation is CASSKGLAISNEQFF. The entire variable domain, with the rest obtained from reference TRBV5-8 and TRBJ2-1, is as follows: EAGVTQSPTHLIKTRGQQATLRCSPISGHTSVYWYQQALGLGLQFLLWYDEGEERNRGNFPPRFSGRQFPNYSSELNVNALELEDSALYLCASSKGLAISNEQFFGPGTRLTVL.

The chain couples TRBV25-1 to TRBJ2-7; no firm D call. The V and J ends lost 5 bases and 7 bases respectively, with 12 bases between them. Germline V gene data show CDR1 as MGHDK and CDR2 as SYGVNS. The CDR3 is 12 amino acids. The CDR3 is CASSSNELEQYV. CDR3 DNA sequence: TGTGCCAGCAGTAGTAACGAACTTGAGCAGTACGTC.